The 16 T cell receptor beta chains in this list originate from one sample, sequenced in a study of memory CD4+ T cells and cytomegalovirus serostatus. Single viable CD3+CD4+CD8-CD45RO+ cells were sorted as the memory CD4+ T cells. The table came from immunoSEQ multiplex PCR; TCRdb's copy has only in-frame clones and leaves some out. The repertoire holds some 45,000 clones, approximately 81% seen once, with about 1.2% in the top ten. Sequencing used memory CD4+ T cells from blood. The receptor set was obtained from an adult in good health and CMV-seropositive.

The CDR3 is CATSVGTAGETQYF. The CDR3 region has the DNA TGTGCCACCAGCGTGGGGACCGCTGGAGAGACCCAGTACTTC. This chain links TRBV15 with TRBJ2-5; D possibly uses TRBD1 or TRBD2 (5 bases each). This CDR3 is 14 amino acids long. Trimming took 5 bases from V and 4 from J, leaving 14 bases between them. The germline gives CDR1 LNHNV, CDR2 YYDKDF (reference sequence).

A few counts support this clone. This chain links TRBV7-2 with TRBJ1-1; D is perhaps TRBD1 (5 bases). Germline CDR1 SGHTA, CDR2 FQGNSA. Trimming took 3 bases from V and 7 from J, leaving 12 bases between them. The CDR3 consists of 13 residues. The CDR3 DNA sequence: TGTGCCAGCAGCTTTGACGGGAGGGGTGAAGCTTTCTTT. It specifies CASSFDGRGEAFF. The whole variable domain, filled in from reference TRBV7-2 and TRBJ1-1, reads GAGVSQSPSNKVTEKGKDVELRCDPISGHTALYWYRQSLGQGLEFLIYFQGNSAPDKSGLPSDRFSAERTGGSVSTLTIQRTQQEDSAVYLCASSFDGRGEAFFGQGTRLTVV.

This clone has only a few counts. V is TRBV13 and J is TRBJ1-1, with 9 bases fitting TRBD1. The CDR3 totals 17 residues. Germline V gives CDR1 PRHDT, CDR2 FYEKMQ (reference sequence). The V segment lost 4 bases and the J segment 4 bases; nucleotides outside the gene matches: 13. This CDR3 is CASSWTTGGSWTTEAFF. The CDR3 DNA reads TGTGCCAGCAGCTGGACAACAGGGGGCTCGTGGACCACTGAAGCTTTCTTT.

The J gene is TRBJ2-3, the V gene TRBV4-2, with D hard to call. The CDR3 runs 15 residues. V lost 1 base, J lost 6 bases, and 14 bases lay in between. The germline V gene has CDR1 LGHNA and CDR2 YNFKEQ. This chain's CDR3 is CASSQAFSTADTQYF. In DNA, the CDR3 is TGTGCCAGCAGCCAAGCGTTTAGTACCGCGGATACGCAGTATTTT.

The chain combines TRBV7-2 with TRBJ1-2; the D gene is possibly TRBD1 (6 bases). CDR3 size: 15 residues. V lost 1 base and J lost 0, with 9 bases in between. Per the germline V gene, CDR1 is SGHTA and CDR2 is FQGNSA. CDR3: CASSLGGGTNYGYTF. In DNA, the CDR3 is TGTGCCAGCAGCTTAGGAGGGGGTACTAACTATGGCTACACCTTC.

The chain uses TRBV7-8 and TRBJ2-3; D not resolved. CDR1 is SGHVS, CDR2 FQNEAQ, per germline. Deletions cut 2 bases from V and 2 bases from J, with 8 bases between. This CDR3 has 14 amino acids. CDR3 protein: CASSLSIATDTQYF. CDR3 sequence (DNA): TGTGCCAGCAGCTTATCTATAGCCACAGATACGCAGTATTTT.

CDR3 in DNA: TGTGCCAGCATCAGCAGGGGACAGCCGTGGGATACGGACGAGCAGTACTTC. Amino acid sequence: CASISRGQPWDTDEQYF. This rearrangement joins TRBV7-9 to TRBJ2-7; 7 nucleotides agree with TRBD1. This CDR3 region has 17 residues. From germline, CDR1 is SEHNR and CDR2 FQNEAQ (reference sequence). Trimming removed 7 bases from V and 5 bases from J; junction bases left unmatched: 20.

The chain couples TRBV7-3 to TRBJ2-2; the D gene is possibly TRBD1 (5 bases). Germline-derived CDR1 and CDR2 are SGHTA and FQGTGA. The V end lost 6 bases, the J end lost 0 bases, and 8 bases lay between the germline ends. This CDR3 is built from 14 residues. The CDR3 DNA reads TGTGCCAGCAGGCAGGGTCCGAACACCGGGGAGCTGTTTTTT. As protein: CASRQGPNTGELFF.

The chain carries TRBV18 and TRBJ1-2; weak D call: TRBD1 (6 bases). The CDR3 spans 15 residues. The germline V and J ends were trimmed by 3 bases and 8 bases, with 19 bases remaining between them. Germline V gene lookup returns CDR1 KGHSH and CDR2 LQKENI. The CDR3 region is CASSPRGGIDGGYTF. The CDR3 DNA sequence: TGTGCCAGCTCACCGCGAGGGGGTATCGATGGGGGCTACACCTTC. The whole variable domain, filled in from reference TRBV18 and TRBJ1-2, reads NAGVMQNPRHLVRRRGQEARLRCSPMKGHSHVYWYRQLPEEGLKFMVYLQKENIIDESGMPKERFSAEFPKEGPSILRIQQVVRGDSAAYFCASSPRGGIDGGYTFGSGTRLTVV.

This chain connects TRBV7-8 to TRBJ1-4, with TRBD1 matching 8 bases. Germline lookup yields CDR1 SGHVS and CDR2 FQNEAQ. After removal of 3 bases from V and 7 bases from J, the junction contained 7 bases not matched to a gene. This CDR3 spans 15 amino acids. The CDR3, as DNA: TGTGCCAGCAGCTTCATAGCAGGGGGCGGTGAAAAACTGTTTTTT. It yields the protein CASSFIAGGGEKLFF. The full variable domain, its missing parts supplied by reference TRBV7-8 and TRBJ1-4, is GAGVSQSPRYKVAKRGQDVALRCDPISGHVSLFWYQQALGQGPEFLTYFQNEAQLDKSGLPSDRFFAERPEGSVSTLKIQRTQQEDSAVYLCASSFIAGGGEKLFFGSGTQLSVL.

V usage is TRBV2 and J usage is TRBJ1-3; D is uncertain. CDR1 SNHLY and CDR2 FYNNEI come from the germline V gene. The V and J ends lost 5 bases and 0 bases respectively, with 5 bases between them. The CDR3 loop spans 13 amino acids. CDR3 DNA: TGTGCCAGCAGTTTCGACTCTGGAAACACCATATATTTT. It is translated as CASSFDSGNTIYF.

The CDR3 DNA reads as TGTGCCAGCAGCTTGGAACATCATTCAGGCGGCTACACCTTC. Protein sequence: CASSLEHHSGGYTF. The chain has TRBV5-4 and TRBJ1-2; D gene unclear. CDR3 length: 14 residues. Germline CDR1 SGHNT, CDR2 YYREEE (reference sequence). The V and J ends lost 0 bases and 8 bases respectively, with 14 bases between them.

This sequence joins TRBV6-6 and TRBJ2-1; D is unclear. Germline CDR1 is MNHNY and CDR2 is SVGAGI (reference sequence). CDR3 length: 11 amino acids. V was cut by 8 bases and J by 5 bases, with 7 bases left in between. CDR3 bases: TGTGCCAGCGGGAAGGACAATGAGCAGTTCTTC. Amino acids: CASGKDNEQFF.

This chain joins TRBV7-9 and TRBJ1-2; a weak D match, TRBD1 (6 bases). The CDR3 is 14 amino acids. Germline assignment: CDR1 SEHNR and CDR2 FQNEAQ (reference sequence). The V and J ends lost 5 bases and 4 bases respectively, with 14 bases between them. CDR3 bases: TGTGCCAGCAGCGGCAGGGGACAACCCTATGGCTACACCTTC. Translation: CASSGRGQPYGYTF.

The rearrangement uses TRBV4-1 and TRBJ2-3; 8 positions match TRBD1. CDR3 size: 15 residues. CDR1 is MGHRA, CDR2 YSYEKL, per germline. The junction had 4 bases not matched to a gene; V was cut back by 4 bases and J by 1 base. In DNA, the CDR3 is TGCGCCAGCAGCCGACAGGGGCTCCGCACAGATACGCAGTATTTT. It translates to CASSRQGLRTDTQYF.

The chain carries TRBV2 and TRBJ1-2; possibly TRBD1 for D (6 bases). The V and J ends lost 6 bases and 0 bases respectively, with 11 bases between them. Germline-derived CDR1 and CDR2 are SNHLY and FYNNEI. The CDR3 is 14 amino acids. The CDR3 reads CASSRGAPNYGYTF. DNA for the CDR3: TGTGCCAGCAGCCGGGGGGCCCCTAACTATGGCTACACCTTC. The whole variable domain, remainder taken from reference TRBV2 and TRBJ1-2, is EPEVTQTPSHQVTQMGQEVILRCVPISNHLYFYWYRQILGQKVEFLVSFYNNEISEKSEIFDDQFSVERPDGSNFTLKIRSTKLEDSAMYFCASSRGAPNYGYTFGSGTRLTVV.